The next 2 T cell receptor beta chains were all read from a single sample in a study of cytomegalovirus exposure and HLA in healthy donors. PCR involved 60 Vbeta and 13 Jbeta primers. Sequencing was performed with immunoSEQ multiplex PCR; in TCRdb, only in-frame clones are kept and a portion is missing. Altogether around 130,000 clones are present, around 65% being singletons, with the ten largest covering over 5%. Material: PBMCs. Source of these receptors: a woman aged 60 to 75 in good health and CMV-seronegative.

V gene TRBV5-6 combines with J gene TRBJ2-1; 10 bases match TRBD2. The V gene's germline CDR1 is SGHDT and CDR2 YYEEEE. The CDR3 runs 16 residues. V shed 4 bases and J 3 bases; nucleotides not matched to a gene: 7. The chain's CDR3 is CASSPEGTSVYNEQFF. CDR3 coding DNA: TGTGCCAGCAGCCCGGAGGGGACTAGCGTCTACAATGAGCAGTTCTTC.

The chain joins TRBV5-6 to TRBJ2-7; 13 bases map to TRBD2. With V trimmed by 2 bases and J by 3 bases, 2 bases remained unmatched. CDR1 is SGHDT and CDR2 is YYEEEE in the germline V gene. The CDR3 length is 15 residues. The DNA of the CDR3 is TGTGCCAGCAGCTTAGGACTAGCGGGAGTCTACGAGCAGTACTTC. It is translated as CASSLGLAGVYEQYF.